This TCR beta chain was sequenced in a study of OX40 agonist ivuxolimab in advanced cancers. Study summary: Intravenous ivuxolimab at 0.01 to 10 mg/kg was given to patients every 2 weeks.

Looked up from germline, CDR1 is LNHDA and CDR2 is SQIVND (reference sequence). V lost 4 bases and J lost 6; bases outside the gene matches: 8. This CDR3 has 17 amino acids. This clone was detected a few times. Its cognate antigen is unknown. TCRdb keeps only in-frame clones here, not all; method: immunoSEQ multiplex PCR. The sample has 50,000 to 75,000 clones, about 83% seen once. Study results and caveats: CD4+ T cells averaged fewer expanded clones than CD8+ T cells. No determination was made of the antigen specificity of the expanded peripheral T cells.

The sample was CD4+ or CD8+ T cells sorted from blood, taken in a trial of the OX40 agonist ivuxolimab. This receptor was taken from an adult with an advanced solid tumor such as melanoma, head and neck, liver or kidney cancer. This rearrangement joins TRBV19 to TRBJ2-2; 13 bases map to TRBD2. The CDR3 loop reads CASSTKLLAGGPGELFF. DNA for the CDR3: TGTGCCAGTAGTACCAAATTACTAGCGGGAGGGCCCGGGGAGCTGTTTTTT.